The sample holds a few counts of the clone carrying this T cell receptor (beta chain). Its antigen is unidentified. The CDR3 covers 14 residues. V was trimmed by 0 bases and J by 7 bases, leaving 10 bases between them. CDR1 LGHNA and CDR2 YSLEER come from the germline V gene. The data stem from a study of response to subunit inactivated influenza vaccine. TCRdb analysed the RT-PCR reads with MiXCR anew, one entry per CDR3 protein. The sample contains under 850,000 distinct CDR3 sequences, 15% to 20% of which appear only once. Study outcomes and limitations: A suggestion made by the authors is that each seasonal influenza vaccination recruits few new T cells.

This material consisted of PBMCs from blood, taken 5 days after vaccination. The chain employs TRBV4-3 and TRBJ2-1, with D uncertain. The clonotype originates from a man in his forties or fifties who received an inactivated influenza vaccine. CDR3 sequence (DNA): TGCGCCAGCAGCCAAGATTGGTGGGGAAATGAGCAGTTCTTC. Translation: CASSQDWWGNEQFF.